Reported below is one T cell receptor (beta chain). The data derive from a study of PD-L1 blockade in urothelial cancer. The time point was: pretreatment peripheral blood. Locally advanced or metastatic urothelial carcinoma was present in patients. Here immunoSEQ multiplex PCR was the method, and the copy in TCRdb shows in-frame clones only, minus some. The table lists around 70,000 clones, 84% of them singletons. Sample: PBMCs, taken around atezolizumab (anti-PD-L1) treatment. This sequence was found in a woman in her 70s with urothelial cancer.

CDR3 nucleotide sequence: TGTGCCAGCAGTTACGGCAGGTCCCCTGGAAACACCATATATTTT. It yields the protein CASSYGRSPGNTIYF. The chain recombines TRBV6-6 with TRBJ1-3, with no clear D. CDR1 is MNHNY and CDR2 is SVGAGI in the germline V gene (reference sequence). The CDR3 has 15 residues. Trimming took 2 bases from V and 2 from J, leaving 10 bases between them.